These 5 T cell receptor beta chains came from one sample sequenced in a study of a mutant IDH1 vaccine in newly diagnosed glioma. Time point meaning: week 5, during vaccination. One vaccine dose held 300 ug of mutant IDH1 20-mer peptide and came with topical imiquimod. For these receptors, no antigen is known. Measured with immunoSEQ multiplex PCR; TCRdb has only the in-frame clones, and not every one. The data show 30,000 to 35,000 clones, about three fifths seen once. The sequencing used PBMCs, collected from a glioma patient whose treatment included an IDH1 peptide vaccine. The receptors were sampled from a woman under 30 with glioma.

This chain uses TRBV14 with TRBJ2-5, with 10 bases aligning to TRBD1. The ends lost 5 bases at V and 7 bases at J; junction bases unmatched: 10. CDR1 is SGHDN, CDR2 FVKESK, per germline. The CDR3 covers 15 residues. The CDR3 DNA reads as TGTGCCAGCAGCATGACAGGGGGCTCGTTGTGGACCCAGTACTTC. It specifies CASSMTGGSLWTQYF.

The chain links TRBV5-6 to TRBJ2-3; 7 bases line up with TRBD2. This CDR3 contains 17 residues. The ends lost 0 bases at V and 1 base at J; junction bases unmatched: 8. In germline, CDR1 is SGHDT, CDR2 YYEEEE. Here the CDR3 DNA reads TGTGCCAGCAGCTTGGTTGTGAGCGGGGTGGGCACAGATACGCAGTATTTT. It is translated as CASSLVVSGVGTDTQYF. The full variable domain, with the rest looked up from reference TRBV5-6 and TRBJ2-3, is DAGVTQSPTHLIKTRGQQVTLRCSPKSGHDTVSWYQQALGQGPQFIFQYYEEEERQRGNFPDRFSGHQFPNYSSELNVNALLLGDSALYLCASSLVVSGVGTDTQYFGPGTRLTVL.

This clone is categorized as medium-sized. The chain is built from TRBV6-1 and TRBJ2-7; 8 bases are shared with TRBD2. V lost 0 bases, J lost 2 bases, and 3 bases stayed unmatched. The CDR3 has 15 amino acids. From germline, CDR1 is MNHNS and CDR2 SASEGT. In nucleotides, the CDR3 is TGTGCCAGCAGTGAAGCCGGGACTAGTCCCTACGAGCAGTACTTC. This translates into CASSEAGTSPYEQYF.

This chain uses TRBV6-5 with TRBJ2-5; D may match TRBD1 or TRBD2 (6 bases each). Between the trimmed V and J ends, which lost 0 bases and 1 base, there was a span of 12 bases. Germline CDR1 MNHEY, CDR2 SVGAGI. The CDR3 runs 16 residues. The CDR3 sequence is CASSYSGGGSQETQYF. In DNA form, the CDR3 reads TGTGCCAGCAGTTACTCAGGAGGGGGGTCCCAAGAGACCCAGTACTTC.

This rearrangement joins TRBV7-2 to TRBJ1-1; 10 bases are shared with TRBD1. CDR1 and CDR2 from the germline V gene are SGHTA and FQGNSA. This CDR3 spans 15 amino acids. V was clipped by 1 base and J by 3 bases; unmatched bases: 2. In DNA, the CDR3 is TGTGCCAGCAGCTTAGTGGACAGGGGGTACACTGAAGCTTTCTTT. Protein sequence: CASSLVDRGYTEAFF.